This T cell receptor (beta chain) was sequenced in a study of graft-versus-host responses after intestinal transplantation. Study-wide context: Among the recipients, transplants were multivisceral, liver-intestinal, or isolated intestinal. Study-wide points: Early after transplant, HvG clones declined as circulating GvH clones peaked. Within the allografts of patients who had graft-donor T cell macrochimerism, graft-versus-host to host-versus-graft clonal ratios were high. Recipient-marrow GvH clones were detected, some having first appeared in ileum or blood.

The assay was immunoSEQ multiplex PCR, and TCRdb's table has in-frame clones only and misses some. In the table there are over 55,000 clones, over 75% of which are singletons. The CDR3 is 12 residues long. The V gene lost 3 bases and the J gene lost 8 bases, with 11 bases spanning the gap. Per the germline V gene, CDR1 is SGHRS and CDR2 is YFSETQ. A remark on this clone: Its target is not known.

This TCR was sampled from a human donor who was the organ donor for an intestinal transplant. The genes are TRBV5-1 and TRBJ1-2; D is perhaps TRBD1 (6 bases). Sequenced here: unstimulated CD4+ T cells sorted from spleen or lymph node cells, sampled before transplant. Written as DNA, the CDR3 is TGCGCCAGCAGCTATGTAGGGGGAGGCTACACCTTC. It yields the protein CASSYVGGGYTF.